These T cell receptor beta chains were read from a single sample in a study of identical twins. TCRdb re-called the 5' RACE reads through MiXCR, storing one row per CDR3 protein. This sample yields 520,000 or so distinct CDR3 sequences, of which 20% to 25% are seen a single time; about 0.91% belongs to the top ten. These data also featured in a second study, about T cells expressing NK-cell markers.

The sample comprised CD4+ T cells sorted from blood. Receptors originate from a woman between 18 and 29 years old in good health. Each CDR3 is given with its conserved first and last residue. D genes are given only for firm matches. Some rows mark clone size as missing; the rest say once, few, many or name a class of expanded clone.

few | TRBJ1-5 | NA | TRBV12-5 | CASGYSNQPQHF | TGTGCTAGTGGTTATAGCAATCAGCCCCAGCATTTT
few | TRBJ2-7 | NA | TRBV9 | CASSVGGSEQYF | TGTGCCAGCAGCGTAGGAGGGTCCGAGCAGTACTTC
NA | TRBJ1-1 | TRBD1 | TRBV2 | CASSVITQGRTEAFF | TGTGCCAGCAGTGTGATTACACAGGGGCGCACTGAAGCTTTCTTT
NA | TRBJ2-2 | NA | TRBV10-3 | CAISSGSTGELFF | TGTGCCATCAGCAGCGGGTCTACCGGGGAGCTGTTTTTT
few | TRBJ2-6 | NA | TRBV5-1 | CASSVGQNSGANVLTF | TGCGCCAGCAGCGTCGGACAGAACTCTGGGGCCAACGTCCTGACTTTC
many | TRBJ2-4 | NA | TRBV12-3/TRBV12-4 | CASSYRKNIQYF | TGTGCCAGCAGTTATAGGAAAAACATTCAGTACTTC
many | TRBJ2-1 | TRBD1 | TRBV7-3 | CASSFTGGDNEQFF | TGTGCCAGCAGCTTTACAGGGGGAGATAATGAGCAGTTCTTC
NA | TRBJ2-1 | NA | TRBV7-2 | CASSLTGTRRHEQFF | TGTGCCAGCAGCCTGACCGGGACTCGCCGCCATGAGCAGTTCTTC
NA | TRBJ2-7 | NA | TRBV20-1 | CSARFRGHTTASYEQYF | TGCAGTGCTAGGTTCCGGGGCCACACCACCGCGAGTTACGAGCAGTACTTC
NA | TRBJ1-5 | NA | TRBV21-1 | CASSTLTGRGNQPQHF | TGTGCCAGCAGCACCCTAACGGGGAGAGGCAATCAGCCCCAGCATTTT